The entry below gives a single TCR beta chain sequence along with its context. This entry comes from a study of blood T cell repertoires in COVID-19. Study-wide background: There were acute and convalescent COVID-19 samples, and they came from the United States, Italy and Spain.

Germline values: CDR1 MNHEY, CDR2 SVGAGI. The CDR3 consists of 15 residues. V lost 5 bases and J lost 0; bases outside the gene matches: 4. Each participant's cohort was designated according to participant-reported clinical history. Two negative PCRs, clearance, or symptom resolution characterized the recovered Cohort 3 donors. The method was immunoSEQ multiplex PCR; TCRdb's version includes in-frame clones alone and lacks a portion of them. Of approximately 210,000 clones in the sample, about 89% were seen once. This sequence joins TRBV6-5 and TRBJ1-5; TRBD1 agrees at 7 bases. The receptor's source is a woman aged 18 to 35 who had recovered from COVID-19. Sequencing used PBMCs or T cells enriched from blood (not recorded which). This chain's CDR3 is CASSQHRGSNQPQHF. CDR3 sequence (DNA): TGTGCCAGCAGTCAACACAGGGGTAGCAATCAGCCCCAGCATTTT.